The 30 T cell receptor beta chains below were found in one sample sequenced in a study of shared clonotypes between healthy human individuals. Naivety among CD8 cells was defined by CD45RO negativity and positive CCR7 selection, thereby excluding terminally differentiated effector memory CD45RA+ cells. Only in-frame clones appear in the TCRdb table, and some are missing; sequencing was by immunoSEQ multiplex PCR. The table includes about 2.1 million clones, just under 95% detected once. Sequenced material: naive CD8+ T cells from PBMCs. The receptors shown here come from a man aged 18-30 years in good health. Some clones in this sample may be carry-over from other donors' samples.

This chain links TRBV7-2 with TRBJ1-4, with a weak D call TRBD1 (5 bases). The V end was cut by 0 bases, the J end by 2 bases, with 10 bases between. Germline V gives CDR1 SGHTA, CDR2 FQGNSA. This CDR3 is built from 16 residues. In DNA form, the CDR3 reads TGTGCCAGCAGCTTAGCGTGGGCAGGGACTAATGAAAAACTGTTTTTT. Its translation: CASSLAWAGTNEKLFF.

The rearrangement joins TRBV5-4 to TRBJ2-1; D is undetermined. Germline V gene sequence: CDR1 SGHNT, CDR2 YYREEE (reference sequence). This CDR3 spans 11 amino acids. V was shortened by 2 bases and J by 9 bases, with 6 bases between the two germline ends. CDR3 coding DNA: TGTGCCAGCAGCTTTACTGGTGAGCAGTTCTTC. Amino acids: CASSFTGEQFF.

V and J are TRBV7-3 and TRBJ2-6; 12 bases fit TRBD1. The CDR3 runs 21 residues. The germline gives CDR1 SGHTA, CDR2 FQGTGA. V was clipped by 5 bases and J by 4 bases; unmatched bases: 18. The CDR3: CASSARDRGRLYLGGANVLTF. The CDR3 DNA is TGTGCCAGCAGCGCTCGGGACAGGGGGCGCCTCTACTTGGGCGGGGCCAACGTCCTGACTTTC. The full variable domain, with the rest looked up from reference TRBV7-3 and TRBJ2-6, is GAGVSQTPSNKVTEKGKYVELRCDPISGHTALYWYRQSLGQGPEFLIYFQGTGAADDSGLPNDRFFAVRPEGSVSTLKIQRTERGDSAVYLCASSARDRGRLYLGGANVLTFGAGSRLTVL.

V is TRBV6-4 and J is TRBJ2-2; weak D call: TRBD2 (5 bases). CDR3 length: 15 residues. Trimming took 3 bases from V and 5 from J, leaving 13 bases between them. The germline CDR1 and CDR2 sequences are MRHNA and SNTAGT. The CDR3 is CASSDRARTTGELFF. CDR3 coding DNA: TGTGCCAGCAGTGATCGGGCCAGGACTACCGGGGAGCTGTTTTTT.

The chain is built from TRBV27 and TRBJ2-1; D not certain. This CDR3 region has 14 residues. Deletions cut 6 bases from V and 7 bases from J, with 16 bases between. The germline V gene encodes CDR1 MNHEY and CDR2 SMNVEV (reference sequence). CDR3 in amino acids: CASSPFLRANEQFF. The DNA of the CDR3 is TGTGCCAGCAGCCCTTTCTTAAGGGCAAATGAGCAGTTCTTC.

The CDR3 DNA is TGTGCCAGCAGTTTACGCCCTAGAGAGGTTCCTCAAGAGACCCAGTACTTC. Its protein is CASSLRPREVPQETQYF. The V and J genes are TRBV28 and TRBJ2-5, with D unclear. This CDR3 comprises 17 residues. V was trimmed by 2 bases and J by 2 bases, leaving 18 bases between them. Germline V gene lookup returns CDR1 MDHEN and CDR2 SYDVKM.

The chain carries TRBV4-1 and TRBJ2-7; maybe TRBD2 (5 bases). Trimming removed 3 bases from V and 6 bases from J, with 18 bases in between. Germline CDR1 is MGHRA and CDR2 is YSYEKL. This CDR3 spans 15 amino acids. The CDR3 DNA reads as TGCGCCAGCAGCCACCTTGTCGGGATTGTAGGCGAGCAGTACTTC. Residues: CASSHLVGIVGEQYF.

V and J are TRBV6-6 and TRBJ2-7; D unresolved. The CDR3 covers 12 residues. Trimming stripped 2 bases from V and 5 bases from J, with 7 bases between. Germline values: CDR1 MNHNY, CDR2 SVGAGI (reference sequence). For the CDR3, the DNA is TGTGCCAGCAGTTACGGGCCCCACGAGCAGTACTTC. Its translation is CASSYGPHEQYF.

This CDR3 is CASSQVGQGYGYTF. The CDR3 DNA is TGCGCCAGCAGCCAAGTTGGGCAGGGCTATGGCTACACCTTC. The rearrangement joins TRBV4-1 to TRBJ1-2; D might be TRBD1 (5 bases). Germline values: CDR1 MGHRA, CDR2 YSYEKL. The CDR3 loop spans 14 amino acids. V gave up 1 base and J gave up 4 bases, with 10 bases separating them.

For this clone: At one of its ends the junction is not consistent with the germline gene, which may arise from a read error. V gene TRBV27 combines with J gene TRBJ1-1, with TRBD1 matching over 7 bases. This CDR3 is built from 15 residues. Germline assignment: CDR1 MNHEY and CDR2 SMNVEV (reference sequence). As DNA, the CDR3 is TGTGCCAGCAGCTCCCCTTACAGGGGTTCCACTAAAGCTTTCTTT. Protein: CASSSPYRGSTKAFF.

The chain employs TRBV15 and TRBJ1-1, with D unresolved. The ends were cut back, 8 bases at V and 0 bases at J, with 10 bases in the middle. The CDR3 covers 13 residues. Germline CDR1 reads LNHNV; CDR2 reads YYDKDF (reference sequence). CDR3 DNA: TGTGCCACCGGCCTGGGCCTGAACACTGAAGCTTTCTTT. It specifies CATGLGLNTEAFF. Looking up the rest from reference TRBV15 and TRBJ1-1 gives the full variable domain: DAMVIQNPRYQVTQFGKPVTLSCSQTLNHNVMYWYQQKSSQAPKLLFHYYDKDFNNEADTPDNFQSRRPNTSFCFLDIRSPGLGDTAMYLCATGLGLNTEAFFGQGTRLTVV.

The rearrangement joins TRBV20-1 to TRBJ2-1; D ambiguous. Trimming removed 7 bases from V and 7 bases from J, with 11 bases in between. The germline V gene encodes CDR1 DFQATT and CDR2 SNEGSKA (reference sequence). CDR3 length: 11 amino acids. The CDR3: CSGLTGNEQFF. CDR3 DNA sequence: TGCAGTGGATTGACTGGGAATGAGCAGTTCTTC.

The chain uses TRBV11-2 and TRBJ2-7; TRBD2 might be the D (6 bases). The CDR3 is made up of 13 amino acids. Germline CDR1 reads SGHAT; CDR2 reads FQNNGV. The V gene lost 5 bases and the J gene lost 5 bases, with 13 bases spanning the gap. This chain's CDR3 is CASSPGLTHEQYF. Written as DNA, the CDR3 is TGTGCCAGCAGCCCCGGACTAACCCACGAGCAGTACTTC.

J is TRBJ2-7 and V is TRBV7-9; no firm D call. The germline CDR1 and CDR2 sequences are SEHNR and FQNEAQ (reference sequence). V lost 4 bases to trimming and J lost 2 bases, with 12 bases between them. The CDR3 runs 14 residues. DNA for the CDR3: TGTGCCAGCAGCTCATGGGGTTTGCCCTACGAGCAGTACTTC. Translated: CASSSWGLPYEQYF.

The V gene is TRBV5-1, the J gene TRBJ1-1; D perhaps matches TRBD1 (6 bases). This CDR3 spans 15 amino acids. Germline CDR1 and CDR2: SGHRS and YFSETQ. V lost 0 bases and J 5 bases, leaving 14 bases between the germline ends. Written as DNA, the CDR3 is TGCGCCAGCAGCTTGGAGGCAGGGGATAGGACTGAAGCTTTCTTT. Protein sequence: CASSLEAGDRTEAFF.

The chain links TRBV9 to TRBJ2-3; D remains ambiguous. V lost 3 bases, J lost 1 base, and 15 bases lay in between. The CDR3 length is 16 residues. Germline CDR1 SGDLS, CDR2 YYNGEE. CDR3 loop: CASSASPVRGTDTQYF. The CDR3 DNA reads TGTGCCAGCAGCGCCAGTCCCGTTAGGGGCACAGATACGCAGTATTTT.

The V call is TRBV27, the J call TRBJ2-7; D unresolved. CDR1 MNHEY and CDR2 SMNVEV come from the germline V gene (reference sequence). The CDR3 runs 15 residues. The V end lost 0 bases, the J end lost 7 bases, and 16 bases lay between the germline ends. The CDR3 DNA follows: TGTGCCAGCAGTTTATCTAGGACGACTCTATTGGAGCAGTACTTC. It is translated as CASSLSRTTLLEQYF.

This chain uses TRBV15 with TRBJ2-7, with 9 bases aligning to TRBD2. V lost 5 bases to trimming and J lost 4 bases; unmatched junction nucleotides: 9. The germline V gene encodes CDR1 LNHNV and CDR2 YYDKDF (reference sequence). The CDR3 has 15 residues. The CDR3 here is CATSRRVAGAYEQYF. The CDR3 DNA follows: TGTGCCACCAGCCGTCGGGTAGCGGGGGCTTACGAGCAGTACTTC.

The chain couples TRBV27 to TRBJ1-5, with a possible D match to TRBD1 (6 bases). Deletions cut 4 bases from V and 7 bases from J, with 11 bases between. The CDR3 has 13 residues. The germline gives CDR1 MNHEY, CDR2 SMNVEV (reference sequence). DNA of the CDR3: TGTGCCAGCAGTTGGGCCGGGGGCCAGCCCCAGCATTTT. This codes for CASSWAGGQPQHF.

This chain connects TRBV7-9 to TRBJ2-7; 10 bases map to TRBD1. Germline-derived CDR1 and CDR2 are SEHNR and FQNEAQ (reference sequence). With 5 bases clipped from V and 4 bases from J, the junction kept 8 bases outside the gene matches. The CDR3 is 15 residues long. CDR3 region: CASSAPTGGRYEQYF. DNA for the CDR3: TGTGCCAGCAGCGCCCCGACAGGGGGCAGGTACGAGCAGTACTTC.

The rearrangement links TRBV15 to TRBJ1-1; no clear D gene. V was trimmed by 5 bases and J by 6 bases, leaving 13 bases between them. The CDR3 sequence is 13 residues long. In germline, CDR1 is LNHNV, CDR2 YYDKDF (reference sequence). CDR3 in DNA: TGTGCCACCAGCTTCCCGGAGAGTGCTGAAGCTTTCTTT. Amino acids: CATSFPESAEAFF. The whole variable domain, filled in from reference TRBV15 and TRBJ1-1, reads DAMVIQNPRYQVTQFGKPVTLSCSQTLNHNVMYWYQQKSSQAPKLLFHYYDKDFNNEADTPDNFQSRRPNTSFCFLDIRSPGLGDTAMYLCATSFPESAEAFFGQGTRLTVV.

Written as DNA, the CDR3 is TGTGCCAGCAGCCCGCCGTATGAGACCCAGTACTTC. It yields the protein CASSPPYETQYF. This chain links TRBV7-9 with TRBJ2-5; D ambiguous. The V gene lost 5 bases and the J gene lost 5 bases, with 9 bases spanning the gap. The germline CDR1 and CDR2 sequences are SEHNR and FQNEAQ (reference sequence). This CDR3 has 12 amino acids.

The rearrangement uses TRBV5-4 and TRBJ1-4; D is unclear. Trimming shortened V by 0 bases and J by 3 bases, and 15 bases separated the two germline ends. Germline-derived CDR1 and CDR2 are SGHNT and YYREEE (reference sequence). The CDR3 covers 17 residues. Here the CDR3 reads CASSLGPGALANEKLFF. DNA for the CDR3: TGTGCCAGCAGCTTGGGTCCGGGCGCGTTGGCTAATGAAAAACTGTTTTTT.

This clone showed up just once. The chain joins TRBV25-1 to TRBJ2-1, with unresolved D. CDR3 length: 12 residues. The V end was cut by 4 bases, the J end by 4 bases, with 5 bases between. Germline-derived CDR1 and CDR2 are MGHDK and SYGVNS. The CDR3 loop is CASSARYNEQFF. In DNA form, the CDR3 reads TGTGCCAGCAGTGCACGATACAATGAGCAGTTCTTC.

The CDR3 DNA follows: TGTGCCAGTAGTATTTACGGCGGAGACGAGCAGTACTTC. It specifies CASSIYGGDEQYF. The chain recombines TRBV19 with TRBJ2-7; D remains ambiguous. Trimming took off 3 bases at V and 5 bases at J, with 11 bases between the two ends. The germline V gene has CDR1 LNHDA and CDR2 SQIVND (reference sequence). CDR3 length: 13 amino acids.

The V gene is TRBV7-9, the J gene TRBJ1-4, with D possibly TRBD1 on 6 matching bases. This CDR3 has 14 residues. Germline V gene data show CDR1 as SEHNR and CDR2 as FQNEAQ (reference sequence). V lost 5 bases and J 5 bases, leaving 12 bases between the germline ends. The CDR3 DNA reads as TGTGCCAGCAGCAGGACAGATGGGAATGAAAAACTGTTTTTT. This encodes CASSRTDGNEKLFF.

In the case of this clone: Additional DNA sequences in this sample encode the identical CDR3. The V call is TRBV5-1, the J call TRBJ1-2; no clear D. CDR3 length: 13 amino acids. Trimming shortened V by 4 bases and J by 7 bases, and 14 bases separated the two germline ends. From germline, CDR1 is SGHRS and CDR2 YFSETQ. CDR3 in DNA: TGCGCCAGCAGCCTCACTGGGAGTGGTGGCTACACCTTC. Translation: CASSLTGSGGYTF.

The chain recombines TRBV5-4 with TRBJ1-2; 7 nucleotides match TRBD1. The CDR3 spans 14 residues. V gave up 4 bases and J gave up 3 bases; unmatched junction bases: 6. Germline values: CDR1 SGHNT, CDR2 YYREEE (reference sequence). The CDR3 region has the DNA TGTGCCAGCAGCGTAGACAGGGTGGACTATGGCTACACCTTC. Translated, it gives CASSVDRVDYGYTF.

The V call is TRBV2, the J call TRBJ1-2; TRBD1 matches at 7 bases. Germline assignment: CDR1 SNHLY and CDR2 FYNNEI. The CDR3 is 13 amino acids. J was trimmed by 4 bases and V by 9 bases; bases with no gene match: 8. The CDR3 protein is CARMTGYSYGYTF. CDR3 DNA: TGTGCCAGAATGACAGGGTATAGCTATGGCTACACCTTC.

V gene TRBV27 combines with J gene TRBJ1-1, with D possibly being TRBD1 (6 bases). CDR1 is MNHEY and CDR2 is SMNVEV in the germline V gene (reference sequence). CDR3 length equals 13 residues. V dropped 6 bases and J dropped 5 bases, with 13 bases sitting between them. The CDR3 DNA is TGTGCCAGCAGCTGGGGCAGGGGAACTGAAGCTTTCTTT. Translation gives CASSWGRGTEAFF.